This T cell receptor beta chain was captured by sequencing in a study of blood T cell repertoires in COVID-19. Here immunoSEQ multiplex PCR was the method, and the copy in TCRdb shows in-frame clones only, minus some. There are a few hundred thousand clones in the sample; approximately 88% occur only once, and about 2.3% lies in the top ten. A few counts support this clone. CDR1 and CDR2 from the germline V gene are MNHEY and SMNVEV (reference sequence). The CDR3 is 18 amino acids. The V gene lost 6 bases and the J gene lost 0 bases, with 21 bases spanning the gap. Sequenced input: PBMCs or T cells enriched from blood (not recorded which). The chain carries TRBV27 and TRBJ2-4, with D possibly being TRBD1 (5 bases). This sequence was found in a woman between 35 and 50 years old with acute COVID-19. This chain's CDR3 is CASSALVGAEEAKNIQYF. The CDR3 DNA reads TGTGCCAGCAGCGCACTGGTAGGGGCTGAGGAAGCCAAAAACATTCAGTACTTC.